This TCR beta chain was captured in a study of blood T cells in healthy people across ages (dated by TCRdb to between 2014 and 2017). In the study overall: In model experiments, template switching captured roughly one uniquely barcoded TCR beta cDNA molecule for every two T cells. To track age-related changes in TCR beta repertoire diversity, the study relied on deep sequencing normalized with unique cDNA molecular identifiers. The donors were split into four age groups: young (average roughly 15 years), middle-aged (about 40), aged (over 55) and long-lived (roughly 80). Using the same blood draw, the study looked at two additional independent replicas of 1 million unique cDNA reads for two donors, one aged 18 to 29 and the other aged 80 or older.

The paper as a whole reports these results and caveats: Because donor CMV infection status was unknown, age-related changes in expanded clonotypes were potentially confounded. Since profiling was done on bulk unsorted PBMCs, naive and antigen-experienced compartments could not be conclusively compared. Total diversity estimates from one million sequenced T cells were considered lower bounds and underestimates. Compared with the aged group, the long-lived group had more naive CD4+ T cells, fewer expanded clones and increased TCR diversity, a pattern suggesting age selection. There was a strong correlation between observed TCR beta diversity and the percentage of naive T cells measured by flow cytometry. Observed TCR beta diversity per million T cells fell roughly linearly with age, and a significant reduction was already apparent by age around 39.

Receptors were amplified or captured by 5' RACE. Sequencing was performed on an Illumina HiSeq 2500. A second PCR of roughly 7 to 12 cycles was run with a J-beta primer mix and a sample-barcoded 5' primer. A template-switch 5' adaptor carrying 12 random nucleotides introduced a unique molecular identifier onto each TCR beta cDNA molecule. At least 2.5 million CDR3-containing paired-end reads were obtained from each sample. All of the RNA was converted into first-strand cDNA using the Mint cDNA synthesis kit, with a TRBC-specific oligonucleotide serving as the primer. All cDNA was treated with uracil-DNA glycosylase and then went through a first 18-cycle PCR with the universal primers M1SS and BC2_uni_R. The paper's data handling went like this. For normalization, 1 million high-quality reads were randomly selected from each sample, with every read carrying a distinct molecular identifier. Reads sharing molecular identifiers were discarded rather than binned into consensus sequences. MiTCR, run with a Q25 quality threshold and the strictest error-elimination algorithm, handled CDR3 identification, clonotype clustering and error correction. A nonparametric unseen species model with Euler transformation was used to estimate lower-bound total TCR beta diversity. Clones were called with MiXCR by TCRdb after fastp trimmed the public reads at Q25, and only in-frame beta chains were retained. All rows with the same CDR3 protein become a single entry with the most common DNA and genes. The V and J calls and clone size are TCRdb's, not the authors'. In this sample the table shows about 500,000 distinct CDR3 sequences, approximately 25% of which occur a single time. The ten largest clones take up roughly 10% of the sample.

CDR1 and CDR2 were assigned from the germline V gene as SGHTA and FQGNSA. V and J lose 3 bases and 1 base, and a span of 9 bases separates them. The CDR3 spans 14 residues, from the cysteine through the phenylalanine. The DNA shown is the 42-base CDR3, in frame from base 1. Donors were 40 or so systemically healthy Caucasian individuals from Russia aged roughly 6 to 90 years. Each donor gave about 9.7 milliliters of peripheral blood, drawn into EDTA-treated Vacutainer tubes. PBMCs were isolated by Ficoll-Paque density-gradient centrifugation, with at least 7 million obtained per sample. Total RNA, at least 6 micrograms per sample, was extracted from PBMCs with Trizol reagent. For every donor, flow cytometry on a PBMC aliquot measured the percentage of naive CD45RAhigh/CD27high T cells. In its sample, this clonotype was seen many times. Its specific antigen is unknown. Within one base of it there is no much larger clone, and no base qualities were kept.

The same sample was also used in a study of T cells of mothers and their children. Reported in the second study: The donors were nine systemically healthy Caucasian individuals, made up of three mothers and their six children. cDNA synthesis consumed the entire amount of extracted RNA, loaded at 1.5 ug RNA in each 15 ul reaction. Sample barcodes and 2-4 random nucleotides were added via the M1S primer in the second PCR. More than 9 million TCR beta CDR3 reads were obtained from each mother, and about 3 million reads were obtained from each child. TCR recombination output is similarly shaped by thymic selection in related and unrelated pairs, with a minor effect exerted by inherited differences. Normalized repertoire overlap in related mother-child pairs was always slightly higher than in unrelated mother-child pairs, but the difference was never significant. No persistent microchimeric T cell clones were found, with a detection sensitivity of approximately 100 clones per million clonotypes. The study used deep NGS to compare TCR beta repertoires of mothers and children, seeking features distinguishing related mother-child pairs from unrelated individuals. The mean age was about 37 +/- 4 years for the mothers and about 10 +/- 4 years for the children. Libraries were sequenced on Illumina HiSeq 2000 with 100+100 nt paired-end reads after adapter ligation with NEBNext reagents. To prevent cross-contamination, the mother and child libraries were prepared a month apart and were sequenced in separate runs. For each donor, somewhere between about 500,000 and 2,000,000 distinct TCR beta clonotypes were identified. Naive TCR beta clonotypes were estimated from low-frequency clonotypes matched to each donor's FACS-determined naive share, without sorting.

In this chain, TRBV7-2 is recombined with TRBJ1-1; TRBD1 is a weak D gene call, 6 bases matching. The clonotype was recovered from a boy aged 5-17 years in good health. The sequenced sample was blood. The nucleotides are TGTGCCAGCAGCTTCGGCAGGGGGAACACTGAAGCTTTCTTT. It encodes CASSFGRGNTEAFF.